This T cell receptor (beta chain) originates from a study of T cell repertoires in cytomegalovirus infection. This clonotype was seen many times. TCRdb re-derived calls from the reads in MiXCR, one entry per CDR3 protein. The sample records about 300,000 distinct CDR3 sequences, around 9.1% being singletons. The CDR3 spans 13 residues. Unmatched junction bases numbered 10, after V lost 7 bases and J lost 9 bases. Material for sequencing was PBMCs. The chain joins TRBV12-3 or TRBV12-4 to TRBJ2-3; 7 bases map to TRBD1. The sequence derives from a human donor in good health (CMV status not recorded). Some clones in this sample may be carry-over from other donors' samples. CDR3 DNA sequence: TGTGCCAGCAACGACAGGGCCCTGGGCACGCAGTATTTT. Amino acids: CASNDRALGTQYF.